These 30 T cell receptor beta chains came from one sample sequenced in a study of early T cells in non-severe SARS-CoV-2 infection (dated by TCRdb to 2020 to 2023). The library came from 5' RACE. TCRdb shows the sequencer as NextSeq 500. The raw public data were reprocessed by TCRdb itself: fastp quality trimming at Q25, MiXCR clonotype calling, in-frame beta chains only. Records with the same CDR3 protein are collapsed into one entry carrying the most frequent genes and DNA. The sample yields around 77,000 distinct CDR3 sequences; 5% were counted once. 6.5% to 8% of the sample rests with the top ten. Source: whole blood, taken at baseline. These TCRs come from an adult who was a healthcare worker with PCR-confirmed SARS-CoV-2 infection or an uninfected control (not recorded which).

V is TRBV6-5 and J is TRBJ1-6; 7 bases are a match to TRBD1. The CDR3 contains 14 residues. J lost 9 bases, V lost 8 bases, and 10 bases had no gene match. Germline V gene lookup returns CDR1 MNHEY and CDR2 SVGAGI. In nucleotides, the CDR3 is TGTGCCAGCTGGAAACAGGGGATCGGTTCACCCCTCCACTTT. Translated: CASWKQGIGSPLHF.

The CDR3 sequence: CASSIGGGSTEAFF. The CDR3 region has the DNA TGTGCCAGCAGTATAGGGGGAGGGAGCACTGAAGCTTTCTTT. The J gene is TRBJ1-1, the V gene TRBV27; D is possibly TRBD1 (6 bases). The CDR3 loop spans 14 amino acids. The V gene's germline CDR1 is MNHEY and CDR2 SMNVEV (reference sequence). Trimming removed 5 bases from V and 4 bases from J, with 14 bases in between.

This clonotype was detected a few times. The chain uses TRBV12-5 and TRBJ2-1, with 9 nucleotides matching TRBD2. Germline lookup yields CDR1 LGHNT and CDR2 FRNRAP. The length of the CDR3 is 15 residues. Losses at the gene ends were 2 bases for V and 7 bases for J; bases not matched to a gene: 6. CDR3 amino acids: CASGLTGLALNEQFF. CDR3 nucleotide sequence: TGTGCTAGTGGTTTGACGGGACTAGCATTAAATGAGCAGTTCTTC.

This clonotype was recorded many times. V usage is TRBV14 and J usage is TRBJ2-1; maybe TRBD2 (6 bases). The CDR3 has 17 residues. The ends were cut back, 1 base at V and 6 bases at J, with 19 bases in the middle. Germline-derived CDR1 and CDR2 are SGHDN and FVKESK. Here the CDR3 reads CASSQGRGRQFSNEQFF. CDR3 nucleotide sequence: TGTGCCAGCAGCCAAGGCCGGGGGAGGCAATTTTCCAATGAGCAGTTCTTC.

This clonotype appeared a few times. The chain carries TRBV7-6 and TRBJ1-1; the D gene is possibly TRBD1 (5 bases). Trimming took 1 base from V and 6 from J, leaving 15 bases between them. The germline CDR1 and CDR2 sequences are SGHVS and FNYEAQ. The CDR3 extends over 15 amino acids. The CDR3 region is CASSLVVGVGAEAFF. CDR3 DNA sequence: TGTGCCAGCAGCTTAGTGGTGGGGGTTGGGGCTGAAGCTTTCTTT.

This clonotype came up many times. The chain carries TRBV20-1 and TRBJ2-7; weak D call: TRBD2 (5 bases). Per the germline V gene, CDR1 is DFQATT and CDR2 is SNEGSKA (reference sequence). The CDR3 length is 11 residues. The CDR3 region has the DNA TGCACCGGCCGGGATAACTACGAGCAGTACTTC. Its translation: CTGRDNYEQYF.

In its sample, this clonotype was seen many times. This sequence joins TRBV12-3 or TRBV12-4 and TRBJ2-5; 10 bases line up with TRBD1. This CDR3 region has 16 residues. Unmatched junction bases numbered 6, after V lost 3 bases and J lost 2 bases. The CDR3 nucleotides are TGTGCCAGCAGTTTGGTCTCGGGACAGGGGCAAGAGACCCAGTACTTC. Its protein is CASSLVSGQGQETQYF.

The V call is TRBV4-1, the J call TRBJ1-2; 8 bases are shared with TRBD1. V was clipped by 3 bases and J by 1 base; unmatched bases: 10. Per germline, CDR1 MGHRA and CDR2 YSYEKL. CDR3 length equals 17 residues. CDR3: CASSQIPGQADNYGYTF. CDR3 DNA sequence: TGCGCCAGCAGCCAGATTCCGGGACAGGCTGATAACTATGGCTACACCTTC.

This clonotype was detected a few times. The chain carries TRBV6-1 and TRBJ2-7, with a tentative D call TRBD1 (6 bases). This CDR3 contains 15 residues. Trimming took 6 bases from V and 0 from J, leaving 15 bases between them. CDR1 is MNHNS and CDR2 is SASEGT in the germline V gene. Here the CDR3 DNA reads TGTGCCAGCAGGGCAACAGGGTCAAGCTCCTACGAGCAGTACTTC. Translation gives CASRATGSSSYEQYF.

In this sample, this clonotype turned up a few times. The chain joins TRBV7-3 to TRBJ2-2; perhaps TRBD1 as D (6 bases). This CDR3 is built from 14 residues. The germline V gene has CDR1 SGHTA and CDR2 FQGTGA. The V and J ends lost 8 bases and 2 bases respectively, with 12 bases between them. CDR3 sequence: CASCRDTNTGELFF. The CDR3 DNA follows: TGTGCCAGCTGCCGGGACACTAACACCGGGGAGCTGTTTTTT.

This clonotype was counted only a few times. The CDR3 DNA sequence: TGCGCCAGCAGCCAAGAATGGCTAGCGGGAGTTCAAGGTGAGCAGTTCTTC. Its translation: CASSQEWLAGVQGEQFF. This chain connects TRBV4-1 to TRBJ2-1; TRBD2 matches 10 bases. Germline V gene data show CDR1 as MGHRA and CDR2 as YSYEKL. After removal of 0 bases from V and 9 bases from J, the junction contained 11 bases not matched to a gene. This CDR3 contains 17 residues.

Only a few counts were recorded for this clonotype. The CDR3 here is CASSPWDTGSETQYF. The CDR3 coding sequence is TGTGCCAGCTCACCATGGGATACGGGATCGGAGACCCAGTACTTC. The J gene is TRBJ2-5, the V gene TRBV18; D perhaps matches TRBD2 (5 bases). Germline V gene data show CDR1 as KGHSH and CDR2 as LQKENI. The CDR3 spans 15 residues. V was pared by 2 bases and J by 5 bases, with 15 bases between.

This sequence joins TRBV6-6 and TRBJ2-4; 8 bases agree with TRBD1. The V and J ends lost 6 bases and 1 base, in that order; junction bases with no gene match: 2. This CDR3 is built from 14 residues. Germline-derived CDR1 and CDR2 are MNHNY and SVGAGI (reference sequence). CDR3 residues: CASRDREAKNIQYF. The CDR3 nucleotides read TGTGCCAGCAGGGACAGGGAGGCCAAAAACATTCAGTACTTC.

This clonotype was recorded a few times. The rearrangement uses TRBV4-2 and TRBJ1-2; tentative D call: TRBD1 (5 bases). V lost 6 bases, J lost 7 bases, and 21 bases lay in between. The germline gives CDR1 LGHNA, CDR2 YNFKEQ. This CDR3 spans 15 amino acids. The CDR3 is CASSPGTGFNGGYTF. As DNA, the CDR3 is TGTGCCAGCAGTCCCGGGACGGGGTTTAATGGTGGCTACACCTTC.

This clonotype occurred a few times. The chain employs TRBV30 and TRBJ1-5; D perhaps matches TRBD1 (5 bases). This CDR3 comprises 14 residues. The V end lost 5 bases, the J end lost 0 bases, and 11 bases lay between the germline ends. The V gene's germline CDR1 is GTSNPN and CDR2 SVGIG (reference sequence). CDR3 protein: CAWGTEYSNQPQHF. DNA of the CDR3: TGTGCCTGGGGGACCGAGTATAGCAATCAGCCCCAGCATTTT.

Ten or more counts support this clonotype. This chain uses TRBV28 with TRBJ2-7; TRBD1 matches 7 bases. Germline CDR1 and CDR2: MDHEN and SYDVKM. The CDR3 length is 14 residues. With 7 bases clipped from V and 2 bases from J, the junction kept 8 bases outside the gene matches. CDR3 in DNA: TGTGCCAGCATCTCAGGGGGAACCCCCTACGAGCAGTACTTC. Protein: CASISGGTPYEQYF.

This clonotype was detected many times. The chain combines TRBV6-2 or TRBV6-3 with TRBJ2-7; 7 nucleotides agree with TRBD1. The germline V gene encodes CDR1 MNHEY and CDR2 SVGEGT. Germline trimming cut 6 bases from V and 2 bases from J; bases unmatched to any gene: 10. The CDR3 has 15 amino acids. CDR3 in DNA: TGTGCCAGCAGACTACGTGCCGGGACAGCCTACGAGCAGTACTTC. Amino acid sequence: CASRLRAGTAYEQYF.

This clonotype was detected ten times or more. V and J are TRBV12-3 or TRBV12-4 and TRBJ2-7; no clear D. The CDR3 runs to 13 residues. The V end lost 6 bases, the J end lost 2 bases, and 11 bases lay between the germline ends. The CDR3 sequence is CASSETLAYEQYF. The CDR3, as DNA: TGTGCCAGCAGCGAGACACTCGCCTACGAGCAGTACTTC.

This chain joins TRBV7-9 and TRBJ2-7; no clear D gene. The V end was cut by 4 bases, the J end by 3 bases, with 4 bases between. There are 11 residues in the CDR3. The germline gives CDR1 SEHNR, CDR2 FQNEAQ (reference sequence). This CDR3 reads CASSYYYEQYF. CDR3 nucleotides: TGTGCCAGCAGCTATTACTACGAGCAGTACTTC.

Concerning this clonotype itself: This may be a read error: a much more frequent sequence differs by one nucleotide. This rearrangement joins TRBV2 to TRBJ2-5, with 7 bases fitting TRBD2. CDR1 and CDR2 (germline): SNHLY, FYNNEI. The CDR3 contains 15 residues. CDR3 bases: TGTGCCAGCAGTTCCCTAGCGGACTGGGGAGAGACCCAGCACTTC. It is translated as CASSSLADWGETQHF.

In this sample, this clonotype turned up many times. The rearrangement uses TRBV7-8 and TRBJ2-2, with 9 bases matching TRBD2. The CDR3 runs 16 residues. Germline V gene data show CDR1 as SGHVS and CDR2 as FQNEAQ. With V trimmed by 0 bases and J by 4 bases, 3 bases remained unmatched. Here the CDR3 reads CASSLALAGSTGELFF. The CDR3 DNA reads as TGTGCCAGCAGCTTAGCCCTAGCGGGGTCCACCGGGGAGCTGTTTTTT.

This clonotype came up a few times. V usage is TRBV6-6 and J usage is TRBJ2-3; D is unresolved. Germline V CDR1 and CDR2: MNHNY, SVGAGI (reference sequence). V lost 6 bases, J lost 3 bases, and 4 bases lay in between. CDR3 length: 11 residues. The CDR3 region is CASRRTDTQYF. In DNA form, the CDR3 reads TGTGCCAGCAGGAGGACAGATACGCAGTATTTT.

This clonotype was picked up many times. The chain couples TRBV20-1 to TRBJ2-3, with TRBD2 matching 14 bases. Unmatched junction bases numbered 6, after V lost 5 bases and J lost 8 bases. The CDR3 has 14 amino acids. Germline V gives CDR1 DFQATT, CDR2 SNEGSKA (reference sequence). The CDR3 DNA is TGCAGTGCTCCGGGGACTAGCGGGGGTGGTACGCAGTATTTT. Residues: CSAPGTSGGGTQYF.

This clonotype was found many times. The CDR3 DNA reads TGTGCCAGCAGTTTATTGTTGGACGGCACTGAAGCTTTCTTT. This gives the protein CASSLLLDGTEAFF. V gene TRBV28 combines with J gene TRBJ1-1, with D uncertain. Trimming stripped 1 base from V and 4 bases from J, with 10 bases between. The CDR3 is 14 amino acids. CDR1 is MDHEN, CDR2 SYDVKM, per germline.

This clonotype was observed at least ten times. The gene calls are TRBV12-3 or TRBV12-4 and TRBJ1-5, with D possibly TRBD1 on 5 matching bases. The CDR3 length is 16 residues. V lost 5 bases and J 1 base, leaving 15 bases between the germline ends. CDR3 DNA: TGTGCCAGCAGTCAGGGTGGGACCAACAGCAATCAGCCCCAGCATTTT. Translated, it gives CASSQGGTNSNQPQHF.

In this sample, this clonotype turned up many times. The rearrangement uses TRBV7-2 and TRBJ1-1; TRBD1 agrees at 9 bases. V shed 5 bases and J 1 base; nucleotides not matched to a gene: 5. This CDR3 region has 15 residues. Germline lookup yields CDR1 SGHTA and CDR2 FQGNSA. The CDR3 region has the DNA TGTGCCAGCAGCCCTATGGACAGGGGGAACACTGAAGCTTTCTTT. This gives the protein CASSPMDRGNTEAFF.

This chain connects TRBV12-3 or TRBV12-4 to TRBJ2-3; 8 bases fit TRBD2. The V and J ends lost 6 bases and 4 bases, in that order; junction bases with no gene match: 6. CDR3 length: 14 residues. The CDR3 DNA follows: TGTGCCAGCAGGAATCGGGGGGGCCCAGATACGCAGTATTTT. This sequence encodes CASRNRGGPDTQYF.

V is TRBV7-3 and J is TRBJ1-1; no definite D call. Germline V CDR1 and CDR2: SGHTA, FQGTGA. The V gene lost 2 bases and the J gene lost 1 base, with 5 bases spanning the gap. The CDR3 runs 13 residues. The CDR3 nucleotides read TGTGCCAGCAGCTTAGCGAGGAACACTGAAGCTTTCTTT. Translating gives CASSLARNTEAFF.

The J gene is TRBJ2-3, the V gene TRBV3-1; 12 bases map to TRBD2. V shed 5 bases, J shed 11 bases, and the junction held 5 bases outside the gene matches. The germline V gene encodes CDR1 LGHDT and CDR2 YNNKEL (reference sequence). The CDR3 consists of 13 residues. The CDR3 is CASSYPTSGGQYF. In DNA form, the CDR3 reads TGTGCCAGCAGCTACCCGACTAGCGGGGGGCAGTATTTT.

This clonotype was counted at least ten times. This chain uses TRBV7-2 with TRBJ2-3; 10 bases are shared with TRBD2. The junction had 9 bases not matched to a gene; V was cut back by 4 bases and J by 5 bases. CDR1 and CDR2 (germline): SGHTA, FQGNSA. The CDR3 spans 16 residues. CDR3 DNA sequence: TGTGCCAGCAGCTCCCCGGGACTAGCGTACGGAGATACGCAGTATTTT. Its translation is CASSSPGLAYGDTQYF.